Sequencing of this T cell receptor (beta chain) was carried out in a study of molecular identifiers for immune sequencing clone quantification. In the study overall: Four of five RNA aliquots from approximately 20,000 or 100,000 naive CD8 T cells were sequenced.

Germline V lookup: CDR1 MDHEN, CDR2 SYDVKM. The CDR3 consists of 15 residues. After removal of 6 bases from V and 1 base from J, the junction contained 7 bases not matched to a gene. This clonotype showed up just a few times. TCRdb analysed the PCR reads with MiXCR anew, one entry per CDR3 protein. The repertoire holds about 36,000 distinct CDR3 sequences, with around 18% as singletons. The chain is built from TRBV28 and TRBJ2-5; 8 bases agree with TRBD2. Material for sequencing was naive CD8+ T cells from blood, with Jurkat cell RNA spiked in. Subset given: FACS-sorted CD8+CD4-CCR7+CD45RA+ naive T cells. The TCR was taken from a human donor in good health. Some libraries in this study had Jurkat cell RNA spiked in. CDR3 region: CASSPLAASQETQYF. The CDR3 DNA is TGTGCCAGCAGCCCACTAGCGGCCTCCCAAGAGACCCAGTACTTC.